The text below deals with one TCR beta chain. Its antigen is not known. PCR was performed using 60 Vbeta and 13 Jbeta primers. Data came from immunoSEQ multiplex PCR; TCRdb stores just in-frame clones and leaves some out. The sample has about 140,000 clones; approximately 65% are singletons. The data are from a study of cytomegalovirus exposure and HLA in healthy donors. Study as a whole: One earlier analysis, a look at 180 million or so T cells, found some 120 million unique TCR beta sequences. Overall study findings and caveats: Earlier findings revealed that most TCR beta V segments proved productive either about 87% or about 30% of the time.

The sample was PBMCs. This receptor was identified in a woman aged 55-69 years in good health and CMV-seronegative.

Here the CDR3 reads CASSVTTVMNTEAFF. In nucleotides, the CDR3 is TGTGCCAGCAGCGTGACGACAGTGATGAACACTGAAGCTTTCTTT. The chain is built from TRBV9 and TRBJ1-1, with D perhaps TRBD1 (5 bases). Trimming took 2 bases from V and 0 from J, leaving 11 bases between them. Germline values: CDR1 SGDLS, CDR2 YYNGEE. The CDR3 is 15 amino acids.